This T cell receptor (beta chain) was recovered during a study of T-cell memory formation after mild COVID-19. This clonotype came up a few times. In TCRdb, the 5' RACE reads were re-called with MiXCR into one record per CDR3 protein. The data hold 380,000 or so distinct CDR3 sequences, with around 15% observed a single time. CDR3 length: 14 residues. Germline-derived CDR1 and CDR2 are SGDLS and YYNGEE. Trimming took 6 bases from V and 3 from J; bases not matched to a gene: 6. This rearrangement joins TRBV9 to TRBJ2-3, with 8 bases identical to TRBD2. The clonotype originates from a man younger than 30 who had mild COVID-19 (a few samples of this study predate the infection). Cell type and time point are not known. Sample: PBMCs or a T cell subset sorted from them (not recorded which). The CDR3 DNA reads as TGTGCCAGCACGCCCCGGGGGGGAACAGATACGCAGTATTTT. Its protein is CASTPRGGTDTQYF. The full variable domain, in which reference TRBV9 and TRBJ2-3 provide the parts outside the CDR3, is DSGVTQTPKHLITATGQRVTLRCSPRSGDLSVYWYQQSLDQGLQFLIQYYNGEERAKGNILERFSAQQFPDLHSELNLSSLELGDSALYFCASTPRGGTDTQYFGPGTRLTVL.